This T cell receptor (beta chain) was recovered during a study of blood T cells in healthy people across ages. This clonotype was observed a handful of times. What it binds is not known. Losses at the gene ends were 2 bases for V and 6 bases for J; bases not matched to a gene: 6. The germline V gene has CDR1 DFQATT and CDR2 SNEGSKA (reference sequence). This CDR3 is built from 14 residues. Through a sample-barcoded 5' primer and a J-beta primer mix, a second PCR was run for roughly 6 to 12 cycles. Researchers report that a template-switch adaptor with 12 random nucleotides tagged each cDNA molecule. A single record per CDR3 protein comes from TCRdb applying MiXCR to the 5' RACE reads. Counted here are around 850,000 distinct CDR3 sequences, around 36% occurring once; the ten biggest clones make up 10% to 15%. General study findings and limits: Estimated diversity that came from one million T cells was considered an underestimate.

The rearrangement uses TRBV20-1 and TRBJ2-1, with TRBD2 identical over 8 bases. This clonotype originated in a young man in good health. The sample was blood. The CDR3, as DNA: TGCAGTGCTAGATCCGCGGGGGGTATCAATGAGCAGTTCTTC. This gives the protein CSARSAGGINEQFF.